Reported below is one TCR beta chain. Antigen specificity is unknown. The libraries were made with immunoSEQ version 4 in survey mode. Produced via immunoSEQ multiplex PCR; TCRdb's table is partial and in-frame only. The repertoire has roughly 7,100 clones, around three quarters of them found once; the top ten carry over 60%. The data derive from a study of persistence of HIV-infected CD4 T cells. Stimulation used 7.5 to 10 ug/mL lysate from CMV-infected fibroblasts. Sorting of responding CD4+ T cells relied on upregulated CD40 ligand together with CD69. Donors were HIV-1-infected adults who began suppressive ART during chronic infection. Anti-CD28/CD49d costimulation, CD40-blocking antibody and enfuvirtide were given to CD8-depleted PBMCs for roughly 20 hours. The CDR3 is 11 residues long. Trimming left V 6 bases short and J 4 bases short, with 9 bases between. Germline V CDR1 and CDR2: DFQATT, SNEGSKA (reference sequence).

General study results and limits: Antigen-responding cells were enriched for degenerate expanded CDR3beta sequences.

This receptor was identified in an adult woman with HIV who was CMV-seropositive. The V call is TRBV20-1, the J call TRBJ1-1; the D gene is possibly TRBD1 (6 bases). Specimen: CD4+ T cells sorted from PBMCs after roughly 18-hour stimulation, collected from a patient who received antiretroviral therapy. The CDR3 DNA sequence: TGCAGTGCCATAGGGGGCACTGAAGCTTTCTTT. This sequence encodes CSAIGGTEAFF.